This is a list of T cell receptor beta chains from one sample in a study of response to subunit inactivated influenza vaccine. MiXCR, run by TCRdb on the RT-PCR reads, gives a single entry per CDR3 protein. This sample has more than 700,000 distinct CDR3 sequences; approximately 22% occur once, and the top ten carry more than 8.5%. Sequencing was performed on PBMCs from blood, taken about 5 days after vaccination. These receptors were collected from a man aged 45-65 years who received an inactivated influenza vaccine. Each CDR3 is given with its conserved first and last residue. Fields, in order: clone size, J gene, CDR3 length, D gene, V gene, CDR3 DNA, CDR3 protein. D genes are given only for firm matches. Clone size appears in some rows only: once, few, many, or a class for an expanded clone.

clone size: -; J gene: TRBJ1-1; CDR3 length: 12; D gene: -; V gene: TRBV28; CDR3 DNA: TGTGCCAGCAACCGACATGGGACTGAAGCTTTCTTT; CDR3 protein: CASNRHGTEAFF
clone size: -; J gene: TRBJ1-1; CDR3 length: 13; D gene: -; V gene: TRBV30; CDR3 DNA: TGTGCCTGGAACGCAGAGGGGGGGACTGAAGCTTTCTTT; CDR3 protein: CAWNAEGGTEAFF
clone size: -; J gene: TRBJ2-7; CDR3 length: 17; D gene: TRBD2; V gene: TRBV6-1; CDR3 DNA: TGTGCCAGCAGACCCGGACTAGCGGGGGCCTCATACTACGAGCAGTACTTC; CDR3 protein: CASRPGLAGASYYEQYF
clone size: many; J gene: TRBJ2-7; CDR3 length: 13; D gene: -; V gene: TRBV7-2; CDR3 DNA: TGTGCCAGCGCTAGACAGGTATCCTACGAGCAGTACTTC; CDR3 protein: CASARQVSYEQYF
clone size: many; J gene: TRBJ2-5; CDR3 length: 15; D gene: TRBD1; V gene: TRBV20-1; CDR3 DNA: TGCAGTGCTATAGGTTGGGACAGAGCCCAAGAGACCCAGTACTTC; CDR3 protein: CSAIGWDRAQETQYF
clone size: many; J gene: TRBJ1-3; CDR3 length: 14; D gene: -; V gene: TRBV12-3/TRBV12-4; CDR3 DNA: TGTGCCAGCAGGAGAGGGTCGTCTGGAAACACCATATATTTT; CDR3 protein: CASRRGSSGNTIYF
clone size: few; J gene: TRBJ2-3; CDR3 length: 15; D gene: TRBD1; V gene: TRBV20-1; CDR3 DNA: TGCAGTGCTAGGGAGACAGGGGCAAAGGGAGATACGCAGTATTTT; CDR3 protein: CSARETGAKGDTQYF
clone size: few; J gene: TRBJ1-2; CDR3 length: 16; D gene: TRBD1; V gene: TRBV4-2; CDR3 DNA: TGTGCCAGCAGCCAAGAAGAGGGGGCGGCTAACTATGGCTACACCTTC; CDR3 protein: CASSQEEGAANYGYTF
clone size: few; J gene: TRBJ1-2; CDR3 length: 18; D gene: -; V gene: TRBV6-5; CDR3 DNA: TGTGCCAGCAGTTACTCGACCCTACCCTGGGGGAAGGACTATGGCTACACCTTC; CDR3 protein: CASSYSTLPWGKDYGYTF
clone size: many; J gene: TRBJ2-7; CDR3 length: 15; D gene: -; V gene: TRBV7-2; CDR3 DNA: TGTGCCAGCAGCATAGGATGGAGCAGCTCTTACGAGCAGTACTTC; CDR3 protein: CASSIGWSSSYEQYF
clone size: -; J gene: TRBJ2-6; CDR3 length: 14; D gene: TRBD2; V gene: TRBV19; CDR3 DNA: TGTGCCAGCGGGGAGGGGCAGGGGGCCAACGTCCTGACTTTC; CDR3 protein: CASGEGQGANVLTF
clone size: few; J gene: TRBJ2-3; CDR3 length: 17; D gene: TRBD1; V gene: TRBV7-2; CDR3 DNA: TGTGCCAGCAGCTTACAGGGACAGGGGAGGGGTGAGGATACGCAGTATTTT; CDR3 protein: CASSLQGQGRGEDTQYF
clone size: once; J gene: TRBJ1-1; CDR3 length: 14; D gene: TRBD1; V gene: TRBV20-1; CDR3 DNA: TGCAGTGCTAGAGCCTCAGGGGGTTACACTGAAGCTTTCTTT; CDR3 protein: CSARASGGYTEAFF
clone size: -; J gene: TRBJ1-1; CDR3 length: 15; D gene: TRBD1; V gene: TRBV13; CDR3 DNA: TGTGCCAGCAGCCCCCGACAGGGGCGAAGGACTGAAGCTTTCTTT; CDR3 protein: CASSPRQGRRTEAFF
clone size: few; J gene: TRBJ2-3; CDR3 length: 14; D gene: -; V gene: TRBV12-3/TRBV12-4; CDR3 DNA: TGTGCCAGCAGTTTCAACACCCGCACAGATACGCAGTATTTT; CDR3 protein: CASSFNTRTDTQYF
clone size: -; J gene: TRBJ2-4; CDR3 length: 18; D gene: -; V gene: TRBV28; CDR3 DNA: TGTGCCAGCAGCTTTCCTACCAGGACAGCCCTAGCCAAAAACATTCAGTACTTC; CDR3 protein: CASSFPTRTALAKNIQYF
clone size: many; J gene: TRBJ2-5; CDR3 length: 11; D gene: -; V gene: TRBV20-1; CDR3 DNA: TGCAGTGCTAGAGGATTAGAGACCCAGTACTTC; CDR3 protein: CSARGLETQYF
clone size: many; J gene: TRBJ2-3; CDR3 length: 16; D gene: TRBD1; V gene: TRBV12-3/TRBV12-4; CDR3 DNA: TGTGCCAGCAGAAGCCCGGACAGGGCAAATACAGATACGCAGTATTTT; CDR3 protein: CASRSPDRANTDTQYF
clone size: many; J gene: TRBJ1-1; CDR3 length: 14; D gene: -; V gene: TRBV5-5; CDR3 DNA: TGTGCCAGCAGCTTGGAGGCCAGGGACACTGAAGCTTTCTTT; CDR3 protein: CASSLEARDTEAFF
clone size: few; J gene: TRBJ1-6; CDR3 length: 14; D gene: -; V gene: TRBV7-8; CDR3 DNA: TGTGCCAGCAGCCAAATGACAGTTAATTCACCCCTCCACTTT; CDR3 protein: CASSQMTVNSPLHF
clone size: -; J gene: TRBJ2-1; CDR3 length: 16; D gene: -; V gene: TRBV11-2; CDR3 DNA: TGTGCCAGCAGCTTATCTGGGAGGAGCGGCTACAATGAGCAGTTCTTC; CDR3 protein: CASSLSGRSGYNEQFF
clone size: many; J gene: TRBJ2-3; CDR3 length: 14; D gene: TRBD1; V gene: TRBV29-1; CDR3 DNA: TGCAGCGTCTCGACAGGGGGCTTCACAGATACGCAGTATTTT; CDR3 protein: CSVSTGGFTDTQYF
clone size: few; J gene: TRBJ2-1; CDR3 length: 17; D gene: TRBD2; V gene: TRBV7-2; CDR3 DNA: TGTGCCAGCAGCTTAGCGCAGGGACTAGCGGTATACAATGAGCAGTTCTTC; CDR3 protein: CASSLAQGLAVYNEQFF
clone size: -; J gene: TRBJ1-2; CDR3 length: 14; D gene: -; V gene: TRBV4-2; CDR3 DNA: TGTGCCAGCAGCCAAGATCGTCAAAACTATGGCTACACCTTC; CDR3 protein: CASSQDRQNYGYTF
clone size: few; J gene: TRBJ2-3; CDR3 length: 15; D gene: -; V gene: TRBV24-1; CDR3 DNA: TGTGCCACCAGTGAGGTCACCAGCGTTGGGGATACGCAGTATTTT; CDR3 protein: CATSEVTSVGDTQYF
clone size: -; J gene: TRBJ2-1; CDR3 length: 13; D gene: TRBD2; V gene: TRBV7-2; CDR3 DNA: TGTGCCAGCAGTCCCTGGGAGGGGAATGAGCAGTTCTTC; CDR3 protein: CASSPWEGNEQFF
clone size: few; J gene: TRBJ2-4; CDR3 length: 16; D gene: TRBD1; V gene: TRBV9; CDR3 DNA: TGTGCCAGCAGCGTAGGGACAGGGACCGCTGGAAACATTCAGTACTTC; CDR3 protein: CASSVGTGTAGNIQYF
clone size: many; J gene: TRBJ2-3; CDR3 length: 15; D gene: TRBD1; V gene: TRBV29-1; CDR3 DNA: TGCAGCGTTACAACCGGGACAGGGTACACAGATACGCAGTATTTT; CDR3 protein: CSVTTGTGYTDTQYF
clone size: few; J gene: TRBJ2-2; CDR3 length: 16; D gene: TRBD2; V gene: TRBV20-1; CDR3 DNA: TGCAGTGCTACCGGACTAGCGGGCCCGAACACCGGGGAGCTGTTTTTT; CDR3 protein: CSATGLAGPNTGELFF
clone size: few; J gene: TRBJ2-5; CDR3 length: 16; D gene: TRBD1; V gene: TRBV7-9; CDR3 DNA: TGTGCCAGCAGCTTAGGTGACAGGGGGCCCCAAGAGACCCAGTACTTC; CDR3 protein: CASSLGDRGPQETQYF
clone size: few; J gene: TRBJ2-7; CDR3 length: 13; D gene: -; V gene: TRBV5-6; CDR3 DNA: TGTGCCAGCAGCTTGTACGATTCCTACGAGCAGTACTTC; CDR3 protein: CASSLYDSYEQYF
clone size: few; J gene: TRBJ2-7; CDR3 length: 16; D gene: -; V gene: TRBV29-1; CDR3 DNA: TGCAGCGTTGAGGGGATGACAGATAGAAATACCTACGAGCAGTACTTC; CDR3 protein: CSVEGMTDRNTYEQYF
clone size: few; J gene: TRBJ2-2; CDR3 length: 15; D gene: -; V gene: TRBV7-9; CDR3 DNA: TGTGCCAGCAGCGTACTAGGGACTTACACCGGGGAGCTGTTTTTT; CDR3 protein: CASSVLGTYTGELFF
clone size: -; J gene: TRBJ2-1; CDR3 length: 14; D gene: -; V gene: TRBV29-1; CDR3 DNA: TGCAGCGTTGGCGCGACCCAACCTCATTTCCCCGAGTTCTTC; CDR3 protein: CSVGATQPHFPEFF
clone size: -; J gene: TRBJ2-7; CDR3 length: 15; D gene: TRBD1; V gene: TRBV6-1; CDR3 DNA: TGTGCCAGCAGTGATGAGACAGGGGTATTCTACGAGCAGTACTTC; CDR3 protein: CASSDETGVFYEQYF
clone size: -; J gene: TRBJ2-5; CDR3 length: 13; D gene: TRBD2; V gene: TRBV2; CDR3 DNA: TGTGCCAGCACCCGAGGTAGCGGGGAGACCCAGTACTTC; CDR3 protein: CASTRGSGETQYF
clone size: few; J gene: TRBJ2-7; CDR3 length: 15; D gene: TRBD2; V gene: TRBV20-1; CDR3 DNA: TGCAGTGCTAGAGATGCTGGCGGGAGAGGGTACGAGCAGTACTTC; CDR3 protein: CSARDAGGRGYEQYF
clone size: -; J gene: TRBJ2-1; CDR3 length: 16; D gene: TRBD2; V gene: TRBV5-8; CDR3 DNA: TGTGCCAGCAGCGCGGGAGAGCGGGCTGCTGGTAATGAGCAGTTCTTC; CDR3 protein: CASSAGERAAGNEQFF
clone size: -; J gene: TRBJ2-3; CDR3 length: 16; D gene: -; V gene: TRBV12-3/TRBV12-4; CDR3 DNA: TGTGCCAGCAGTTCTCAGACTAGAGGTGTGAGGGATACGCAGTATTTT; CDR3 protein: CASSSQTRGVRDTQYF
clone size: few; J gene: TRBJ1-6; CDR3 length: 13; D gene: -; V gene: TRBV20-1; CDR3 DNA: TGCAGTGCTAGTGGGGGAGGAACTTCACCCCTCCACTTT; CDR3 protein: CSASGGGTSPLHF
clone size: -; J gene: TRBJ2-5; CDR3 length: 16; D gene: TRBD2; V gene: TRBV7-2; CDR3 DNA: TGTGCCAGCAGCTTAACGCCTAGCGGACTCCAAGAGACCCAGTACTTC; CDR3 protein: CASSLTPSGLQETQYF
clone size: few; J gene: TRBJ1-2; CDR3 length: 17; D gene: -; V gene: TRBV7-2; CDR3 DNA: TGTGCCAGCAGCTTAGGCGAAGGGGGGCGCAGATTCTATGGCTACACCTTC; CDR3 protein: CASSLGEGGRRFYGYTF
clone size: once; J gene: TRBJ2-1; CDR3 length: 14; D gene: TRBD2; V gene: TRBV9; CDR3 DNA: TGTGCCGGCCAGCGGGAGTCTCGATACAATGAGCAGTTCTTC; CDR3 protein: CAGQRESRYNEQFF
clone size: few; J gene: TRBJ2-1; CDR3 length: 15; D gene: -; V gene: TRBV6-5; CDR3 DNA: TGTGCCAGCAGTTACTCCGGCATACTTTACAATGAGCAGTTCTTC; CDR3 protein: CASSYSGILYNEQFF
clone size: few; J gene: TRBJ2-7; CDR3 length: 12; D gene: -; V gene: TRBV30; CDR3 DNA: TGTGCCTGGTCTATTGGATCCTACGAGCAGTACTTC; CDR3 protein: CAWSIGSYEQYF
clone size: many; J gene: TRBJ2-7; CDR3 length: 13; D gene: TRBD1; V gene: TRBV6-2/TRBV6-3; CDR3 DNA: TGTGCCAGCAGAAGACAGGGGGTCTACGAGCAGTACTTC; CDR3 protein: CASRRQGVYEQYF
clone size: once; J gene: TRBJ2-2; CDR3 length: 16; D gene: TRBD2; V gene: TRBV7-9; CDR3 DNA: TGTGCCAGCAGCCCCCCGCTAGCGGTAAACACCGGGGAGCTGTTTTTT; CDR3 protein: CASSPPLAVNTGELFF
clone size: -; J gene: TRBJ2-3; CDR3 length: 16; D gene: TRBD2; V gene: TRBV5-1; CDR3 DNA: TGCGCCAGCATGAGCGGACTAGCGGGTTACACAGATACGCAGTATTTT; CDR3 protein: CASMSGLAGYTDTQYF
clone size: -; J gene: TRBJ2-7; CDR3 length: 15; D gene: -; V gene: TRBV7-9; CDR3 DNA: TGTGCCAGCAGCTTCGGGGCCAGCGGTGCCTACGAGCAGTACTTC; CDR3 protein: CASSFGASGAYEQYF
clone size: -; J gene: TRBJ1-6; CDR3 length: 13; D gene: -; V gene: TRBV5-1; CDR3 DNA: TGCGCCAGCAGCCCCTCCTTAAATTCACCCCTCCACTTT; CDR3 protein: CASSPSLNSPLHF
clone size: -; J gene: TRBJ2-1; CDR3 length: 18; D gene: -; V gene: TRBV24-1; CDR3 DNA: TGTGCCACCAGTGATTTGGGCGGTGCGGAGAGCTCCTACAATGAGCAGTTCTTC; CDR3 protein: CATSDLGGAESSYNEQFF
clone size: few; J gene: TRBJ2-1; CDR3 length: 13; D gene: -; V gene: TRBV20-1; CDR3 DNA: TGCAGTGCTAGAGATCGAGGGGACAATGAGCAGTTCTTC; CDR3 protein: CSARDRGDNEQFF
clone size: -; J gene: TRBJ2-1; CDR3 length: 16; D gene: TRBD2; V gene: TRBV6-2/TRBV6-3; CDR3 DNA: TGTGCCAGCAGTTACGAGCTAGCGGGAGCAGGGAATGAGCAGTTCTTC; CDR3 protein: CASSYELAGAGNEQFF
clone size: -; J gene: TRBJ2-3; CDR3 length: 14; D gene: TRBD2; V gene: TRBV7-9; CDR3 DNA: TGTGCCAGCATTCGACTAGCGGGCACAGATACGCAGTATTTT; CDR3 protein: CASIRLAGTDTQYF
clone size: -; J gene: TRBJ2-5; CDR3 length: 16; D gene: TRBD1; V gene: TRBV4-3; CDR3 DNA: TGCGCCAGCAGCCATCTCGGACAGGGGGCTGCGGAGACCCAGTACTTC; CDR3 protein: CASSHLGQGAAETQYF